The 26 T cell receptor beta chains listed next were all sequenced from one sample in a study of cytomegalovirus exposure and HLA in healthy donors. Vbeta (60) and Jbeta (13) primers were used in the PCR. Method: immunoSEQ multiplex PCR; TCRdb's copy keeps in-frame clones and lacks some. This sample contains about 170,000 clones. The sample consisted of PBMCs. The receptors were sampled from a woman younger than 30 in good health and CMV-seropositive.

This rearrangement joins TRBV15 to TRBJ1-4; D is undetermined. The CDR3 has 14 amino acids. Germline CDR1 and CDR2: LNHNV and YYDKDF (reference sequence). Trimming removed 1 base from V and 12 bases from J, with 15 bases in between. CDR3 region: CATSRGLELIELFF. Here the CDR3 DNA reads TGTGCCACCAGCAGAGGCCTGGAGCTAATCGAACTGTTTTTT.

The CDR3 loop is CASSVGGGLQETQYF. DNA for the CDR3: TGTGCCAGCAGCGTCGGGGGGGGCCTACAAGAGACCCAGTACTTC. V usage is TRBV9 and J usage is TRBJ2-5, with TRBD2 identical over 8 bases. The germline CDR1 and CDR2 sequences are SGDLS and YYNGEE. The junction had 5 bases not matched to a gene; V was cut back by 2 bases and J by 2 bases. The CDR3 runs 15 residues.

V and J are TRBV5-1 and TRBJ1-2, with unresolved D. V gave up 0 bases and J gave up 3 bases, with 15 bases separating them. Germline V lookup: CDR1 SGHRS, CDR2 YFSETQ. The CDR3 has 16 amino acids. CDR3 loop: CASSLDGRTVDYGYTF. The CDR3 DNA follows: TGCGCCAGCAGCTTGGATGGACGGACTGTTGACTATGGCTACACCTTC.

This sequence joins TRBV30 and TRBJ1-1; D is unresolved. The CDR3 spans 12 residues. With 2 bases removed from V and 4 bases from J, the gap between germline ends came to 8 bases. Looked up from germline, CDR1 is GTSNPN and CDR2 is SVGIG (reference sequence). CDR3 in DNA: TGTGCCTGGAGTCCGAGGGTCACTGAAGCTTTCTTT. It translates to CAWSPRVTEAFF.

V gene TRBV29-1 combines with J gene TRBJ2-5; the match to TRBD1 covers 8 bases. With 7 bases clipped from V and 3 bases from J, the junction kept 4 bases outside the gene matches. Germline CDR1 and CDR2: SQVTM and ANQGSEA. The CDR3 spans 12 residues. CDR3 sequence: CSGKQGEETQYF. The CDR3, as DNA: TGCAGCGGAAAACAGGGGGAAGAGACCCAGTACTTC.

The J gene is TRBJ1-2, the V gene TRBV13, with a weak D call TRBD1 (5 bases). Trimming pared 5 bases from V and 6 bases from J, leaving 16 bases between. This CDR3 is built from 14 residues. Germline CDR1 is PRHDT and CDR2 is FYEKMQ (reference sequence). The CDR3 region is CASSEEQGYHGYTF. The CDR3 DNA sequence: TGTGCCAGCAGCGAGGAGCAGGGCTACCATGGCTACACCTTC.

The chain is built from TRBV2 and TRBJ2-1, with a tentative D call TRBD2 (5 bases). The V gene's germline CDR1 is SNHLY and CDR2 FYNNEI. The CDR3 extends over 15 amino acids. Trimming left V 5 bases short and J 4 bases short, with 15 bases between. The CDR3 loop is CASSHLSESYNEQFF. As DNA, the CDR3 is TGTGCCAGCAGTCATCTTAGCGAGTCATACAATGAGCAGTTCTTC.

The chain recombines TRBV7-8 with TRBJ1-5; the match to TRBD1 covers 10 bases. V shed 1 base and J 5 bases; nucleotides not matched to a gene: 2. The length of the CDR3 is 15 residues. Germline CDR1 reads SGHVS; CDR2 reads FQNEAQ. The CDR3 sequence is CASSLGTGGYQPQHF. DNA of the CDR3: TGTGCCAGCAGCTTAGGGACAGGGGGATATCAGCCCCAGCATTTT.

This chain connects TRBV19 to TRBJ1-2; D remains ambiguous. CDR3 size: 13 residues. V lost 4 bases to trimming and J lost 1 base, with 7 bases between them. Germline assignment: CDR1 LNHDA and CDR2 SQIVND (reference sequence). The CDR3 sequence is CASSNAGNYGYTF. DNA of the CDR3: TGTGCCAGTAGTAACGCCGGTAACTATGGCTACACCTTC.

V usage is TRBV7-3 and J usage is TRBJ1-2, with 8 positions matching TRBD1. The germline gives CDR1 SGHTA, CDR2 FQGTGA. Losses at the gene ends were 5 bases for V and 5 bases for J; bases not matched to a gene: 4. This CDR3 is built from 13 residues. The CDR3 loop reads CASSHDRGYGYTF. CDR3 coding DNA: TGTGCCAGCAGCCATGACAGGGGTTATGGCTACACCTTC. Full variable domain (outside the CDR3, taken from reference TRBV7-3 and TRBJ1-2): GAGVSQTPSNKVTEKGKYVELRCDPISGHTALYWYRQSLGQGPEFLIYFQGTGAADDSGLPNDRFFAVRPEGSVSTLKIQRTERGDSAVYLCASSHDRGYGYTFGSGTRLTVV.

This sequence joins TRBV25-1 and TRBJ1-5, with D possibly TRBD1 on 5 matching bases. In germline, CDR1 is MGHDK, CDR2 SYGVNS. Trimming left V 4 bases short and J 2 bases short, with 15 bases between. This CDR3 contains 16 residues. The chain's CDR3 is CASSGGSGLGNQPQHF. In nucleotides, the CDR3 is TGTGCCAGCAGTGGGGGCTCGGGCCTGGGCAATCAGCCCCAGCATTTT.

The gene calls are TRBV5-1 and TRBJ1-2; tentative D call: TRBD1 (6 bases). The CDR3 is 14 amino acids. CDR1 and CDR2 (germline): SGHRS, YFSETQ. The V end lost 2 bases, the J end lost 0 bases, and 8 bases lay between the germline ends. CDR3 sequence (DNA): TGCGCCAGCAGCTTAGGACAGCCTAACTATGGCTACACCTTC. This translates into CASSLGQPNYGYTF.

The chain joins TRBV7-8 to TRBJ2-2; 12 bases map to TRBD2. The CDR3 is made up of 17 amino acids. J gave up 2 bases and V 4 bases, and 5 bases lay outside the gene matches. In germline, CDR1 is SGHVS, CDR2 FQNEAQ. CDR3 nucleotide sequence: TGTGCCAGCAGCTCACTAGCGGGGGGCGATAACACCGGGGAGCTGTTTTTT. Encoded protein: CASSSLAGGDNTGELFF.

The DNA for the CDR3 is TGTGCCTGGAGTGTTGGTAGTATCGTGCATTTT. Its protein product is CAWSVGSIVHF. J is TRBJ1-5 and V is TRBV30; no reliable D call. This CDR3 spans 11 amino acids. CDR1 is GTSNPN, CDR2 SVGIG, per germline (reference sequence). V lost 0 bases and J 15 bases, leaving 12 bases between the germline ends.

The chain combines TRBV10-3 with TRBJ1-5; D is uncertain. The CDR3 spans 14 residues. Trimming took off 3 bases at V and 7 bases at J, with 13 bases between the two ends. CDR1 ENHRY and CDR2 SYGVKD come from the germline V gene. CDR3 in amino acids: CAISDAGSRQPQHF. The CDR3 coding sequence is TGTGCCATCAGTGACGCAGGTTCTCGACAGCCCCAGCATTTT.

The chain links TRBV7-9 to TRBJ1-1; maybe TRBD1 (5 bases). This CDR3 region has 15 residues. The germline V gene has CDR1 SEHNR and CDR2 FQNEAQ (reference sequence). V was pared by 2 bases and J by 3 bases, with 13 bases between. CDR3 residues: CASSLRQGPDTEAFF. CDR3 nucleotide sequence: TGTGCCAGCAGCTTAAGGCAGGGCCCCGACACTGAAGCTTTCTTT.

The chain links TRBV7-9 to TRBJ1-2; D gene unclear. From germline, CDR1 is SEHNR and CDR2 FQNEAQ (reference sequence). This CDR3 has 15 amino acids. Trimming removed 5 bases at V and 2 bases at J, with 15 bases between. The CDR3 reads CASSTDVGINYGYTF. The DNA of the CDR3 is TGTGCCAGCAGCACCGACGTCGGGATCAACTATGGCTACACCTTC.

The V call is TRBV11-3, the J call TRBJ2-1; D is ambiguous. Per germline, CDR1 SGHNT and CDR2 YENEEA. The CDR3 spans 11 residues. V gave up 8 bases and J gave up 10 bases, with 12 bases separating them. CDR3 in amino acids: CASESVVEQFF. CDR3 sequence (DNA): TGTGCCAGCGAATCGGTGGTAGAGCAGTTCTTC.

The chain carries TRBV30 and TRBJ1-5; 8 bases agree with TRBD1. V shed 5 bases and J 6 bases; nucleotides not matched to a gene: 6. Looked up from germline, CDR1 is GTSNPN and CDR2 is SVGIG (reference sequence). This CDR3 is 13 amino acids long. The CDR3 is CAWDRGLGQPQHF. CDR3 coding DNA: TGTGCCTGGGACAGGGGATTAGGTCAGCCCCAGCATTTT.

The chain uses TRBV5-1 and TRBJ2-5; 10 bases are shared with TRBD2. The CDR3 sequence is 16 residues long. Germline V gene sequence: CDR1 SGHRS, CDR2 YFSETQ. Trimming cost V 4 bases and J 2 bases; bases outside gene matches: 8. For the CDR3, the DNA is TGCGCCAGCAGCAACCCATTAGCGGGGGGACAAGAGACCCAGTACTTC. Its translation: CASSNPLAGGQETQYF.

V is TRBV9 and J is TRBJ1-1, with 7 bases identical to TRBD1. Germline trimming cut 0 bases from V and 3 bases from J; bases unmatched to any gene: 5. The V gene's germline CDR1 is SGDLS and CDR2 YYNGEE. The CDR3 is 15 amino acids. This chain's CDR3 is CASSVGHGTDTEAFF. The CDR3 nucleotides read TGTGCCAGCAGCGTAGGCCATGGGACAGACACTGAAGCTTTCTTT.

J is TRBJ1-2 and V is TRBV19; D possibly corresponds to TRBD1 (5 bases). The CDR3 runs to 17 residues. Trimming pared 7 bases from V and 7 bases from J, leaving 28 bases between. Germline V gives CDR1 LNHDA, CDR2 SQIVND (reference sequence). In DNA, the CDR3 is TGTGCCAGTAATTACTTCACCTCGACAAGGGGTACGATTGGCTACACCTTC. This gives the protein CASNYFTSTRGTIGYTF.

The chain employs TRBV28 and TRBJ2-7, with D possibly matching TRBD2 (6 bases). V lost 4 bases and J lost 4, with 23 bases in between. CDR3 size: 17 residues. Germline CDR1 is MDHEN and CDR2 is SYDVKM. The CDR3 loop is CASSSREDVLNLYEQYF. CDR3 coding DNA: TGTGCCAGCAGTTCAAGGGAGGACGTCTTAAATTTATACGAGCAGTACTTC.

The rearrangement links TRBV6-1 to TRBJ2-5; the match to TRBD1 covers 11 bases. The ends lost 6 bases at V and 5 bases at J; junction bases unmatched: 5. The CDR3 spans 14 residues. CDR1 and CDR2 from the germline V gene are MNHNS and SASEGT. The DNA of the CDR3 is TGTGCCAGCAGCCCCGGACAGGGGGCGGAGACCCAGTACTTC. It encodes CASSPGQGAETQYF.

This chain links TRBV10-2 with TRBJ2-3; D unresolved. Looked up from germline, CDR1 is WSHSY and CDR2 is SAAADI. The CDR3 covers 14 residues. V lost 8 bases, J lost 2 bases, and 14 bases lay in between. The CDR3 here is CASGRQAFTDTQYF. CDR3 coding DNA: TGCGCCAGCGGAAGACAAGCCTTCACAGATACGCAGTATTTT.

V usage is TRBV5-1 and J usage is TRBJ2-1, with 9 bases identical to TRBD1. V was pared by 0 bases and J by 7 bases, with 5 bases of the junction left unmatched. Germline assignment: CDR1 SGHRS and CDR2 YFSETQ. This CDR3 has 15 residues. The CDR3 bases are TGCGCCAGCAGCTTGGCACAGGGGGCTGTGAATGAGCAGTTCTTC. Translated, it gives CASSLAQGAVNEQFF.